These 30 T cell receptor beta chains were all obtained from the same sample, sequenced in a study of Ad26.COV2.S vaccination and SARS-CoV-2 variants. Clones were read by immunoSEQ multiplex PCR, and TCRdb kept only the in-frame ones, dropping some. The sample gives roughly 150,000 clones, approximately 90% of which show up once; 5% is in the top ten. The material sequenced was peripheral blood, taken after recovery from COVID-19. The receptors were sampled from a human donor who had recovered from COVID-19.

The chain links TRBV14 to TRBJ2-5; a weak D match, TRBD2 (6 bases). The CDR3 sequence is 16 residues long. Germline V CDR1 and CDR2: SGHDN, FVKESK. Trimming took 1 base from V and 1 from J, leaving 13 bases between them. CDR3 amino acids: CASSQVFGRSQETQYF. CDR3 coding DNA: TGTGCCAGCAGCCAAGTTTTTGGGAGGTCCCAAGAGACCCAGTACTTC. Drawing the rest from reference TRBV14 and TRBJ2-5, the complete variable domain is EAGVTQFPSHSVIEKGQTVTLRCDPISGHDNLYWYRRVMGKEIKFLLHFVKESKQDESGMPNNRFLAERTGGTYSTLKVQPAELEDSGVYFCASSQVFGRSQETQYFGPGTRLLVL.

The table lists this clone with a few counts. The chain employs TRBV12-3 or TRBV12-4 and TRBJ2-7; no reliable D call. The length of the CDR3 is 11 residues. Trimming removed 5 bases at V and 4 bases at J, with 6 bases between. The CDR3 DNA sequence: TGTGCCAGCAGTAACTTATACGAGCAGTACTTC. It is translated as CASSNLYEQYF.

This chain links TRBV2 with TRBJ1-2, with D possibly TRBD1 on 5 matching bases. Germline loops: CDR1 SNHLY, CDR2 FYNNEI. This CDR3 spans 14 amino acids. Trimming cost V 5 bases and J 6 bases, with 16 bases left between them. The CDR3 DNA sequence: TGTGCCAGCAGTCGGGACCTAGGGAGGGATGGCTACACCTTC. Protein product: CASSRDLGRDGYTF.

The chain employs TRBV19 and TRBJ1-5; no reliable D call. The CDR3 contains 13 residues. The V gene's germline CDR1 is LNHDA and CDR2 SQIVND (reference sequence). V was pared by 0 bases and J by 6 bases, with 6 bases between. CDR3 nucleotide sequence: TGTGCCAGTAGTATAGACCTGGGTCAGCCCCAGCATTTT. Translation: CASSIDLGQPQHF.

This chain connects TRBV7-2 to TRBJ1-1; D not certain. The V end was cut by 2 bases, the J end by 2 bases, with 6 bases between. The CDR3 totals 13 residues. CDR1 and CDR2 (germline): SGHTA, FQGNSA. In DNA, the CDR3 is TGTGCCAGCAGCTTAACAGTTAACACTGAAGCTTTCTTT. Protein: CASSLTVNTEAFF. Complete variable domain (other parts from reference TRBV7-2 and TRBJ1-1): GAGVSQSPSNKVTEKGKDVELRCDPISGHTALYWYRQSLGQGLEFLIYFQGNSAPDKSGLPSDRFSAERTGGSVSTLTIQRTQQEDSAVYLCASSLTVNTEAFFGQGTRLTVV.

This chain uses TRBV28 with TRBJ1-4; D possibly corresponds to TRBD1 (5 bases). This CDR3 contains 14 residues. Per germline, CDR1 MDHEN and CDR2 SYDVKM. V lost 6 bases and J lost 6, with 14 bases in between. The CDR3 bases are TGTGCCAGCAGACCGATGGGGGGGGATGAAAAACTGTTTTTT. This encodes CASRPMGGDEKLFF.

About this clone itself: This sample includes further DNA sequences coding for the same CDR3. This chain links TRBV19 with TRBJ1-5; D may be TRBD1 (6 bases). Germline V CDR1 and CDR2: LNHDA, SQIVND (reference sequence). The CDR3 loop spans 17 amino acids. The V end lost 5 bases, the J end lost 6 bases, and 23 bases lay between the germline ends. The CDR3 sequence is CASSPLPDRTRGQPQHF. The CDR3 DNA is TGTGCCAGTAGTCCCCTACCAGACAGGACCAGGGGTCAGCCCCAGCATTTT.

This clone was recorded only once. CDR3 residues: CASSRNRGPYNSPLHF. The CDR3 DNA sequence: TGTGCCAGCAGCCGCAATAGGGGCCCCTATAATTCACCCCTCCACTTT. The chain is built from TRBV5-8 and TRBJ1-6; a possible D gene is TRBD1 (5 bases). The V and J ends lost 4 bases and 2 bases respectively, with 13 bases between them. Germline-derived CDR1 and CDR2 are SGHTS and YDEGEE. The CDR3 consists of 16 residues.

The J gene is TRBJ2-2, the V gene TRBV28; D uncertain. CDR1 MDHEN and CDR2 SYDVKM come from the germline V gene. The CDR3 runs 14 residues. Trimming shortened V by 10 bases and J by 0 bases, and 12 bases separated the two germline ends. The CDR3 sequence: CATLPGSNTGELFF. The DNA of the CDR3 is TGTGCCACCCTCCCCGGATCGAACACCGGGGAGCTGTTTTTT.

This chain links TRBV6-5 with TRBJ2-7, with 7 bases that match TRBD1. The CDR3 sequence is 14 residues long. Germline CDR1 is MNHEY and CDR2 is SVGAGI. With V trimmed by 2 bases and J by 3 bases, 4 bases remained unmatched. The CDR3 sequence: CASSYGAGGYEQYF. CDR3 bases: TGTGCCAGCAGTTACGGGGCAGGGGGCTACGAGCAGTACTTC.

This clone was detected only once. The chain employs TRBV30 and TRBJ1-1; D not certain. CDR1 and CDR2 (germline): GTSNPN, SVGIG (reference sequence). The CDR3 is 14 amino acids. The V end was cut by 3 bases, the J end by 0 bases, with 11 bases between. The CDR3 DNA reads as TGTGCCTGGAGGGCCTACGGGGTGAACACTGAAGCTTTCTTT. Protein sequence: CAWRAYGVNTEAFF.

The chain employs TRBV3-1 (or the pseudogene TRBV3-2) and TRBJ2-4; the D call may be TRBD1 or TRBD2 (5 bases each). V was cut by 2 bases and J by 5 bases, with 10 bases left in between. Germline V gene lookup returns CDR1 LGHDT and CDR2 YNNKEL (reference sequence). The CDR3 totals 14 residues. The CDR3 spells CASSQRGGENIQYF. Written as DNA, the CDR3 is TGTGCCAGCAGCCAACGGGGCGGCGAAAACATTCAGTACTTC.

This clone was picked up one time. The rearrangement uses TRBV11-2 and TRBJ1-1, with D unresolved. This CDR3 comprises 13 residues. CDR1 is SGHAT, CDR2 FQNNGV, per germline. V was cut by 5 bases and J by 0 bases, with 7 bases left in between. The CDR3 reads CASSPTLNTEAFF. CDR3 sequence (DNA): TGTGCCAGCAGCCCCACATTGAACACTGAAGCTTTCTTT.

This chain connects TRBV5-8 to TRBJ2-7; D gene ambiguous. Germline CDR1 and CDR2: SGHTS and YDEGEE. The CDR3 runs to 18 residues. The CDR3 DNA reads as TGTCCGCAGCCTCCCCCCTCCCATCTAGAAACAGCCCGCTACGAGCAGTACTTC. It yields the protein CPQPPPSHLETARYEQYF. Variable domain in full (rest from reference TRBV5-8 and TRBJ2-7): EAGVTQSPTHLIKTRGQQATLRCSPISGHTSVYWYQQALGLGLQFLLWYDEGEERNRGNFPPRFSGRQFPNYSSELNVNALELEDSALYLCPQPPPSHLETARYEQYFGPGTRLTVT.

The chain recombines TRBV5-8 with TRBJ1-2; 8 nucleotides match TRBD1. CDR1 and CDR2 from the germline V gene are SGHTS and YDEGEE. This CDR3 has 14 residues. V gave up 4 bases and J gave up 0 bases; unmatched junction bases: 2. The CDR3 is CASSRQGTNYGYTF. The CDR3 DNA reads TGTGCCAGCAGCCGACAGGGGACTAACTATGGCTACACCTTC.

The J gene is TRBJ1-1, the V gene TRBV11-3; TRBD1 aligns across 8 bases. CDR3 length: 13 residues. J gave up 5 bases and V 5 bases, and 4 bases lay outside the gene matches. Germline CDR1 and CDR2: SGHNT and YENEEA. The CDR3 spells CASSPGQGTEAFF. In DNA, the CDR3 is TGTGCCAGCAGCCCCGGACAGGGTACTGAAGCTTTCTTT.

The chain recombines TRBV13 with TRBJ2-7, with D unresolved. V lost 3 bases and J lost 4, with 10 bases in between. Germline CDR1 is PRHDT and CDR2 is FYEKMQ (reference sequence). This CDR3 spans 13 amino acids. CDR3 nucleotide sequence: TGTGCCAGCAGCTTGCGCTCCAAATACGAGCAGTACTTC. This encodes CASSLRSKYEQYF.

J is TRBJ2-5 and V is TRBV7-9, with 9 bases aligning to TRBD2. Germline V gene sequence: CDR1 SEHNR, CDR2 FQNEAQ (reference sequence). This CDR3 has 17 amino acids. The junction had 18 bases not matched to a gene; V was cut back by 4 bases and J by 9 bases. CDR3 nucleotides: TGTGCCAGCAGCTCCCCTCTTAGCGGGGGCCTACCAAGGGCCCAGTACTTC. The encoded protein is CASSSPLSGGLPRAQYF.

CDR3 DNA: TGTGCCAGCAGAACCAGGGGGGAGACCCAGTACTTC. It specifies CASRTRGETQYF. This chain uses TRBV5-6 with TRBJ2-5; 7 nucleotides align to TRBD1. The CDR3 sequence is 12 residues long. In germline, CDR1 is SGHDT, CDR2 YYEEEE. V was pared by 5 bases and J by 5 bases, with 3 bases of the junction left unmatched.

The chain carries TRBV19 and TRBJ1-5, with D hard to call. V was shortened by 8 bases and J by 1 base, with 15 bases between the two germline ends. The CDR3 has 15 residues. In germline, CDR1 is LNHDA, CDR2 SQIVND (reference sequence). CDR3 protein: CASSDAGRSNQPQHF. The CDR3 coding sequence is TGTGCCAGTTCCGACGCAGGACGCAGCAATCAGCCCCAGCATTTT.

The genes are TRBV5-5 and TRBJ2-3; TRBD1 or TRBD2 may be the D gene (6 bases each). CDR1 SGHKS and CDR2 YYEKEE come from the germline V gene (reference sequence). Trimming cost V 0 bases and J 1 base, with 9 bases left between them. The CDR3 loop spans 15 amino acids. The DNA of the CDR3 is TGTGCCAGCAGCTTGGGGGGGGCGGGCACAGATACGCAGTATTTT. As protein: CASSLGGAGTDTQYF. The full variable domain, completed using reference TRBV5-5 and TRBJ2-3, is DAGVTQSPTHLIKTRGQQVTLRCSPISGHKSVSWYQQVLGQGPQFIFQYYEKEERGRGNFPDRFSARQFPNYSSELNVNALLLGDSALYLCASSLGGAGTDTQYFGPGTRLTVL.

V and J are TRBV9 and TRBJ1-5; no clear D gene. The V end lost 0 bases, the J end lost 5 bases, and 12 bases lay between the germline ends. Germline V CDR1 and CDR2: SGDLS, YYNGEE. The CDR3 length is 15 residues. In DNA, the CDR3 is TGTGCCAGCAGCGTAGGAAGGGAGGCTCATCAGCCCCAGCATTTT. Translating gives CASSVGREAHQPQHF.

The rearrangement joins TRBV28 to TRBJ1-5; 10 bases match TRBD1. J gave up 0 bases and V 3 bases, and 5 bases lay outside the gene matches. The CDR3 has 17 residues. The V gene's germline CDR1 is MDHEN and CDR2 SYDVKM. The CDR3 DNA reads TGTGCCAGCAGTTTCCTGGGACAGGGGAATAGCAATCAGCCCCAGCATTTT. The encoded protein is CASSFLGQGNSNQPQHF.

A remark on this clone: The same CDR3 also results from other DNA sequences found in this sample. V is TRBV20-1 and J is TRBJ1-1; D remains ambiguous. The CDR3 runs to 11 residues. Germline CDR1 reads DFQATT; CDR2 reads SNEGSKA (reference sequence). The germline V and J ends were trimmed by 2 bases and 5 bases, with 6 bases remaining between them. CDR3 sequence reads: CSARSGTEAFF. Written as DNA, the CDR3 is TGCAGTGCTAGAAGTGGAACTGAAGCTTTCTTT.

This sequence joins TRBV27 and TRBJ2-5, with D possibly matching TRBD1 (6 bases). The CDR3 is 15 residues long. Between the trimmed V and J ends, which lost 3 bases and 2 bases, there was a span of 13 bases. Germline V gene data show CDR1 as MNHEY and CDR2 as SMNVEV (reference sequence). The CDR3, as DNA: TGTGCCAGCAGTTTCGGGCAGAGGGGGCAAGAGACCCAGTACTTC. It yields the protein CASSFGQRGQETQYF.

The rearrangement uses TRBV7-9 and TRBJ2-7, with D hard to call. The CDR3 covers 12 residues. Trimming stripped 5 bases from V and 7 bases from J, with 12 bases between. CDR1 is SEHNR, CDR2 FQNEAQ, per germline (reference sequence). The CDR3 bases are TGTGCCAGCAGCCCCGTACTGGGTGAGCAGTACTTC. It is translated as CASSPVLGEQYF.

This clone was seen a single time. This rearrangement joins TRBV7-2 to TRBJ2-7; D is unresolved. In germline, CDR1 is SGHTA, CDR2 FQGNSA. Trimming stripped 2 bases from V and 3 bases from J, with 20 bases between. This CDR3 contains 17 residues. CDR3: CASSLRIVQYENYEQYF. CDR3 DNA: TGTGCCAGCAGCTTAAGAATCGTGCAGTACGAGAACTACGAGCAGTACTTC.

The chain joins TRBV5-8 to TRBJ2-5; 9 positions match TRBD2. CDR1 is SGHTS, CDR2 YDEGEE, per germline. Germline trimming cut 1 base from V and 2 bases from J; bases unmatched to any gene: 9. The CDR3 has 17 residues. The DNA for the CDR3 is TGTGCCAGCAGCTTGCCCGGCGCGGGGGGGGGACAAGAGACCCAGTACTTC. Protein sequence: CASSLPGAGGGQETQYF.

This clone was seen just once. The CDR3 DNA reads as TGTGCCAGCAATAAGCGGGGGACCAAAGAGACCCAGTACTTC. Translated: CASNKRGTKETQYF. V gene TRBV2 combines with J gene TRBJ2-5; the match to TRBD2 covers 8 bases. V lost 7 bases and J lost 3; bases outside the gene matches: 7. CDR1 and CDR2 from the germline V gene are SNHLY and FYNNEI. The CDR3 has 14 residues.

This rearrangement joins TRBV5-6 to TRBJ1-4; 7 nucleotides line up with TRBD1. The CDR3 contains 14 residues. Trimming at V came to 4 bases and at J to 4 bases, leaving 4 bases not matched to a gene. CDR1 is SGHDT and CDR2 is YYEEEE in the germline V gene. The CDR3 DNA reads TGTGCCAGCAGCGGTACAGGGGATAATGAAAAACTGTTTTTT. Translated, it gives CASSGTGDNEKLFF.